This TCR beta chain derives from a study of blood T cells in healthy people across ages. General study results and limits: With donor CMV status unknown, expanded clonotype changes were possibly confounded.

A second PCR of roughly 7 to 11 cycles used a sample-barcoded 5' primer and a J-beta primer mix. TCRdb independently ran MiXCR on the 5' RACE reads; one entry per CDR3 protein. The sample has 750,000 to 950,000 distinct CDR3 sequences; 25% to 30% are singletons. This clonotype was picked up one time. Its target is unknown. The sample was also linked to a second study, of T cells of mothers and their children.

Sequencing used blood. The sequence was collected from a boy between 10 and 17 years old in good health.

CDR3 nucleotides: TGTGCCAGCAGAAGACAGGGGACCTACGAGCAGTACTTC. Its protein is CASRRQGTYEQYF. The V gene is TRBV11-2, the J gene TRBJ2-5, with TRBD1 matching 8 bases. The J call may be faulty, since TRBJ2-7 better matches the DNA end. The CDR3 covers 13 residues. Germline-derived CDR1 and CDR2 are SGHAT and FQNNGV.